This T cell receptor beta chain was captured in a study of T-cell memory formation after mild COVID-19. Germline assignment: CDR1 MNHEY and CDR2 SVGEGT. The CDR3 has 16 amino acids. Trimming removed 4 bases from V and 3 bases from J, with 15 bases in between. TCRdb re-called the 5' RACE reads with MiXCR, one entry per CDR3 protein. The sample consists of approximately 350,000 distinct CDR3 sequences, 10% to 15% of them appearing once. The table lists this clonotype with many counts. The sequence derives from a man in his late teens or twenties who had mild COVID-19 (a few samples of this study predate the infection). Cell type and time point are not known. The chain is built from TRBV6-2 or TRBV6-3 and TRBJ2-2, with a tentative D call TRBD2 (7 bases). Source material: PBMCs or a T cell subset sorted from them (not recorded which). Here the CDR3 reads CASSSFGGHDTGELFF. In DNA, the CDR3 is TGTGCCAGCAGTTCATTCGGGGGGCACGACACCGGGGAGCTGTTTTTT.